The entry below describes one T cell receptor (beta chain). It has no known antigen specificity. No much larger clone exists at a distance of one base, and base qualities are not known. This specimen includes other DNA sequences encoding the same CDR3. Libraries were prepared through the immunoSEQ multiplex PCR assay. A mixture of 60 forward primers for TCR Vbeta segments and 13 reverse primers for TCR Jbeta segments was used in the multiplex PCR. The CDR3 region of rearranged TCR beta genes was amplified from genomic DNA with a multiplex PCR assay. On the Illumina HiSeq System, the amplified TCR beta libraries were sequenced as 87-base-pair reads. The authors processed their data as follows. A later analysis tallied roughly 80 million unique TCR beta chains across the 666 repertoires, and some 12 million of those chains were shared by two or more donors. Raw reads were error-corrected and collapsed into unique sequences with a nearest-neighbor algorithm that merged closely related sequences to remove PCR and sequencing errors. Alignment of CDR3 sequences to IMGT reference sequences was used to assign V, D and J gene segments. For a sequence to be retained, a match of at least six nucleotides to both a V gene segment and a J gene segment was required. A rearrangement was called productive if the CDR3 had no stop codons and remained in frame with V and J, and every other rearrangement was called non-productive. CDR3 was defined according to IMGT convention as the region running from the second conserved V-encoded cysteine to the conserved J-encoded phenylalanine. The earlier analysis of about 610 of the donors excluded sequences that lacked an unambiguous match to a single V gene segment. In an earlier analysis of approximately 590 of the donors, a V segment was called functional when productive rearrangements were above 56.7%, and segregating when the standard deviation between donors exceeded 5%. A statistical classification framework was built for diagnosing cytomegalovirus status from the catalog of TCR beta chain sequences. A later analysis assigned V and J genes by comparing TCR nucleotide sequences with IMGT/GENE-DB human TR gene sequences. The TCRdist pipeline was used in a later analysis to assign CDR3 sequences and most-parsimonious VDJ recombination scenarios. A later analysis defined each TCR beta chain by its CDR3 amino acid sequence plus V-gene family, and excluded reads lacking a unique V-gene family. As a way to deal with suspected cross-contamination and a sequencing artifact, a later analysis dropped hundreds of nucleotide sequences that were highly shared and had low generation probability. A later analysis calculated a clonal expansion index for each public chain from normalized within-repertoire ranks of inferred template counts. In a later analysis, generation probabilities were computed with a VDJ recombination model fitted to out-of-frame rearrangements, and the resulting probabilities were checked against IGoR. In a later analysis, hypergeometric tests were used to score TCR-TCR, TCR-HLA and TCR-CMV co-occurrence, with a repertoire-size bias correction applied to TCR pairs. In a later analysis, false discovery rates were estimated by permuting HLA or CMV assignments 20 times. In a later analysis, co-occurring TCRs were grouped with DBSCAN, and TCRdist sequence similarity was added when clustering was performed within HLA-allele-positive subsets. For co-occurrence clustering, repertoires with fewer than 30,000 or more than 120,000 public chains were excluded, along with roughly 5 repertoires with anomalous nucleotide sharing. TCRdb retrieved this table from immuneACCESS and kept in-frame rearrangements only. Not all clones are present; in checked studies, unresolved V genes account for under half, and no reason is known for the remainder. V and J calls and clone size are copied from that table; D and trimming were computed from the DNA. Within this sample are about 190,000 clones, with 78% of them counted one time only. Roughly 14% of the sample comes from the top ten.

The cohort comprised fewer than 700 healthy bone marrow donors. All cohort members were sampled while nominally healthy, although unrecorded immune exposures were likely present. The donor was CMV seropositive and belonged to the group of 250 to 350 seropositive cohort members. Each donor provided a peripheral blood sample, and peripheral blood mononuclear cells were used for TCR beta sequencing. The Qiagen DNeasy Blood Extraction Kit was used to extract genomic DNA from the blood cell samples. The sample originates from a study of cytomegalovirus exposure and HLA in healthy donors (dated by TCRdb to 2016 to 2017). Background on the whole study: An earlier analysis of roughly 500 of the donors reported approximately 270 Gb of sequence data and 117 million unique TCR beta sequences from about 180 million T cells. An early release that covered more than 550 HLA-typed donors contained about 300 gigabases of sequencing data and about 84 million unique TCR sequences. Of the approximately 400 genotyped donors, more than 75% were placed in the genetic ancestry cluster associated with self-reported Caucasian donors. The study aimed to test whether cataloging public T cell receptors could reveal signatures of past pathogen exposure. The study used immunosequencing to profile the T cell repertoires of approximately 650 subjects and linked those repertoires to cytomegalovirus serostatus. In addition to the first cohort of 666 subjects, a separate validation cohort of approximately 110 different subjects was used. To predict cytomegalovirus infection status, the study brought together high-throughput TCR immunosequencing, statistical association of individual TCRs with disease status, and machine learning. To study patterns of TCR occurrence, a later analysis re-analyzed previously published TCR beta repertoires from hundreds of donors and added high-resolution HLA genotyping. The later analysis used no new phenotypic data to find candidate immune exposures, relying instead on TCR beta sequences and their occurrence across donors. An earlier analysis of roughly 600 of the donors used high-throughput TCR beta sequencing to judge whether each TCR beta V gene segment behaved as functional or pseudogenic. Alongside the repertoire data, information on donor age, sex, ethnicity and CMV serostatus was compiled. Genome-wide SNP genotypes for about three fifths of the roughly 700 donors were used in a later genetic analysis, which treated that subset as a discovery cohort. Every repertoire in the discovery cohort had been generated on one and the same sequencing platform. Class I and class II HLA loci were covered by the typing at four-digit resolution. The number of typed donors differed by locus: about 620-640 for A, B, C, DRB1 and DQB1; some 500 for DQA1; around 610 for DPA1; and some 450 for DPB1. Four to six DR-DQ haplotypes were handled as single units for association and clustering, since linkage in the cohort was strong. Among some 400 genotyped donors of the cohort, an average of approximately 240,000 unique TCR beta nucleotide sequences was sequenced per donor, of which about 20% were non-productive.

Taken from the germline V gene, the CDR1 and CDR2 loops are MNHEY and SVGAGI. Its CDR3 holds 15 amino acids, cysteine through phenylalanine. The read is trimmed to its CDR3 DNA, 45 bases read in frame from base 1. Between the V and J ends, shortened by 3 bases and 0 bases respectively, the junction contains 12 bases. What the research found in general, with its limitations: Because HLA typing was missing for some donors at each locus, association tests included only the typed subset. Most TCR sequences were seen in very few donors, while some public TCRs were found in many individuals. Correlated functional status among segregating V segments might be attributable to linkage disequilibrium, but an unknown experimental factor could not be ruled out. The authors suggested that the approach could potentially be generalized to other disease states and immunological phenotypes. Some IMGT-functional V segments, including TRBV6-2 and TRBV6-3, could not be told apart with the 87-base-pair reads, so those segments were excluded. A later analysis associated about 17,000 TCR beta sequences with specific HLA alleles at a false discovery rate of 0.05. The classifier was reported to diagnose cytomegalovirus status with high specificity and sensitivity in both the original cohort and the validation cohort. A further reported finding was that TCR beta sequences accurately predicted the HLA-A and HLA-B alleles for most subjects in the first cohort. In a later analysis, several top co-occurrence clusters were reported to appear linked to parvovirus B19, influenza, CMV and Epstein-Barr virus. In vitro tests confirmed that a few of the cytomegalovirus-associated TCR beta chains recognize cytomegalovirus antigens. A later genetic analysis reported fewer N-insertions in productive TCRs among donors in an Asian-associated ancestry cluster than the roughly 700-donor mean. In the study, approximately 150 TCR beta chains were listed as associated with cytomegalovirus. An association between a missense DCLRE1C variant and V-gene and J-gene trimming of TCR beta chains was found in a later genetic analysis and replicated in an independent cohort. Sequencing depth was assumed to be roughly uniform across donors in the presence/absence analyses, though that assumption may not hold. When HLA alleles, especially DR and DQ, strongly co-occurred, attributing TCR associations to individual alleles was difficult. About 15 rarely observed V segments, including chromosome 9 orphons, were excluded from the earlier analysis of about 610 of the donors because counts were too low. A cluster of highly shared sequence variants was judged likely to be a technical artifact of the sequencing pipeline. In a later analysis, TCR association rates were found to vary across HLA loci, with the most associated TCRs seen for DRB1 alleles and the fewest for HLA-C alleles. In an earlier analysis of around 600 of the donors, most TCR beta V segments appeared in productive rearrangements about 90% or about 30% of the time, broadly matching IMGT annotations. In a later analysis, HLA-associated TCR beta chains were found to be more clonally expanded and to have lower generation probabilities than equally common non-associated chains. CMV serostatus was the only immune exposure information available for the cohort. In a later analysis, most CMV-associated TCR beta chains were found to appear HLA-restricted, with HLA associations seemingly driven largely by CMV exposure. Only TCR beta chains were sequenced in this cohort, and the absence of alpha or paired-chain data limited detectable features.

The material sequenced was PBMCs. The V gene is TRBV6-5 and the J gene is TRBJ2-7; possibly the D gene is TRBD2, per 6 matching bases. This TCR was sampled from a woman aged 25 to 39 in good health and CMV-seropositive. CDR3 protein: CASSYEASVSYEQYF. The sequenced DNA: TGTGCCAGCAGTTATGAGGCTAGCGTCTCCTACGAGCAGTACTTC.